This T cell receptor (beta chain) stems from a study of early T cells in non-severe SARS-CoV-2 infection. This clonotype was observed a handful of times. TCRdb independently ran MiXCR on the 5' RACE reads; one entry per CDR3 protein. Counted here are over 90,000 distinct CDR3 sequences, over 9.5% occurring once; the ten biggest clones make up 3.5% to 5%. Germline CDR1 is MNHEY and CDR2 is SVGAGI. This CDR3 spans 14 amino acids. The V and J ends lost 6 bases and 4 bases respectively, with 15 bases between them. The rearrangement joins TRBV6-5 to TRBJ1-1; no clear D gene. The sequenced sample was whole blood, obtained at baseline. This TCR came from an adult who was a healthcare worker with PCR-confirmed SARS-CoV-2 infection or an uninfected control (not recorded which). The CDR3 nucleotides read TGTGCCAGCAGCTCCAGCATCCTTACCACTGAAGCTTTCTTT. Residues: CASSSSILTTEAFF.